A selection of T cell receptor beta chains follows, all from one sample in a study of blood T cells in healthy people across ages. MiXCR, applied by TCRdb to the 5' RACE reads, yields one record per CDR3 protein. This sample carries roughly 800,000 distinct CDR3 sequences, 40% to 65% of them seen once, and the ten largest clones take under 50%. What was sequenced was blood. Receptor source: a man aged 80 or over in good health. Each CDR3 is given with its conserved first and last residue. Each record gives: clone size, D gene, V gene, J gene, CDR3 DNA, CDR3 protein. D genes are given only for firm matches. Only some rows state a clone size, as once, few, many or a class for expanded clones.

clone_size: NA; d_call: TRBD1; v_call: TRBV10-1; j_call: TRBJ1-1; cdr3_nt: TGCGCCAGCATTCCAGGGGGAGGGACTGAAGCTTTCTTT; cdr3_aa: CASIPGGGTEAFF
clone_size: NA; d_call: NA; v_call: TRBV11-2; j_call: TRBJ2-7; cdr3_nt: TGTGCCAGCAGCTTAGAGCAGGGTTTGGGCTACGAGCAGTACTTC; cdr3_aa: CASSLEQGLGYEQYF
clone_size: NA; d_call: NA; v_call: TRBV20-1; j_call: TRBJ1-1; cdr3_nt: TGCAGTGCTAGAGATAGGAAAGGGGGGGGGACTGAAGCTTTCTTT; cdr3_aa: CSARDRKGGGTEAFF
clone_size: few; d_call: NA; v_call: TRBV11-2; j_call: TRBJ2-4; cdr3_nt: TGTGCCAGCAGACTCCCGGGGGCTTCCATTCAGTACTTC; cdr3_aa: CASRLPGASIQYF
clone_size: NA; d_call: TRBD2; v_call: TRBV20-1; j_call: TRBJ2-1; cdr3_nt: TGCAGTGCTAGAGGCCCAGGACTAGCGGGAACTTACAATGAGCAGTTCTTC; cdr3_aa: CSARGPGLAGTYNEQFF
clone_size: NA; d_call: TRBD1; v_call: TRBV18; j_call: TRBJ1-2; cdr3_nt: TGTGCCAGCTCACCACTTACTGCCGGGACAGGAGATAACTATGGCTACACCTTC; cdr3_aa: CASSPLTAGTGDNYGYTF
clone_size: NA; d_call: NA; v_call: TRBV10-1; j_call: TRBJ1-1; cdr3_nt: TGCGCCAGCAGTGCGGTGACGAACACTGAAGCTTTCTTT; cdr3_aa: CASSAVTNTEAFF
clone_size: NA; d_call: NA; v_call: TRBV19; j_call: TRBJ2-5; cdr3_nt: TGTGCCAGTAGTATAGGAGGGGCTGGGGAGACCCAGTACTTC; cdr3_aa: CASSIGGAGETQYF
clone_size: NA; d_call: TRBD1; v_call: TRBV28; j_call: TRBJ2-7; cdr3_nt: TGTGCCAGCAGCGCAACCCGGGACAGGGTCACCTACGAGCAGTACTTC; cdr3_aa: CASSATRDRVTYEQYF
clone_size: NA; d_call: TRBD2; v_call: TRBV10-3; j_call: TRBJ2-1; cdr3_nt: TGTGCCATCAGTGAAGAAGGGACTAGCGGGGGGTACAATGAGCAGTTCTTC; cdr3_aa: CAISEEGTSGGYNEQFF
clone_size: few; d_call: TRBD1; v_call: TRBV5-1; j_call: TRBJ2-1; cdr3_nt: TGCGCCAGCAGCCTGGACAGGGTGGTCGTAAATGAGCAGTTCTTC; cdr3_aa: CASSLDRVVVNEQFF
clone_size: many; d_call: TRBD1; v_call: TRBV20-1; j_call: TRBJ1-4; cdr3_nt: TGCAGTGCTCGATACAGGGGCCCCGGGGAAAAACTGTTTTTT; cdr3_aa: CSARYRGPGEKLFF
clone_size: NA; d_call: TRBD1; v_call: TRBV7-2; j_call: TRBJ2-7; cdr3_nt: TGTGCCAGCAGCTTAGGAGCAGGGGGCCACGAGCAGTACTTC; cdr3_aa: CASSLGAGGHEQYF
clone_size: NA; d_call: TRBD2; v_call: TRBV6-6; j_call: TRBJ2-5; cdr3_nt: TGTGCCAGCAGTTCCGCGGGACTAGCGGAAGAGACCCAGTACTTC; cdr3_aa: CASSSAGLAEETQYF
clone_size: once; d_call: NA; v_call: TRBV27; j_call: TRBJ1-4; cdr3_nt: TGTGCCAGCAGTCCCCCGAGAGGGTCCGCTAATGAAAAACTGTTTTTT; cdr3_aa: CASSPPRGSANEKLFF
clone_size: few; d_call: TRBD1; v_call: TRBV5-1; j_call: TRBJ1-2; cdr3_nt: TGCGCCAGCAGCCTAGGGACAGGGATAAATGGTTACACCTTC; cdr3_aa: CASSLGTGINGYTF
clone_size: NA; d_call: NA; v_call: TRBV9; j_call: TRBJ2-5; cdr3_nt: TGTGCCAGCAGCGTAGACGAGGGGCGGAGGGAGACCCAGTACTTC; cdr3_aa: CASSVDEGRRETQYF
clone_size: NA; d_call: NA; v_call: TRBV5-5; j_call: TRBJ2-7; cdr3_nt: TGTGCCAGCAGCCGGACCGGTTGGGACAACAACGAGCAGTACTTC; cdr3_aa: CASSRTGWDNNEQYF
clone_size: NA; d_call: NA; v_call: TRBV12-3/TRBV12-4; j_call: TRBJ1-2; cdr3_nt: TGTGCCAGCAGCTCAGGGCGGATCTATGGCTACACCTTC; cdr3_aa: CASSSGRIYGYTF
clone_size: once; d_call: NA; v_call: TRBV12-3/TRBV12-4; j_call: TRBJ2-2; cdr3_nt: TGTGCCAGCACCCCAGGAGGCCTCACGGGAAACACCGGGGAGCTGTTTTTT; cdr3_aa: CASTPGGLTGNTGELFF
clone_size: NA; d_call: NA; v_call: TRBV3-1; j_call: TRBJ2-1; cdr3_nt: TGTGCCAGCAGCCAAGAGGGCCCGGGGCAAGTCGAGCAGTTCTTC; cdr3_aa: CASSQEGPGQVEQFF
clone_size: NA; d_call: TRBD1; v_call: TRBV29-1; j_call: TRBJ1-1; cdr3_nt: TGCAGCGTTGTACAGGGGCCCGGCACTGAAGCTTTCTTT; cdr3_aa: CSVVQGPGTEAFF
clone_size: NA; d_call: NA; v_call: TRBV28; j_call: TRBJ2-3; cdr3_nt: TGTGCCAGCAGTTTAAAGGCTAGCGTGCTACGGGATACGCAGTATTTT; cdr3_aa: CASSLKASVLRDTQYF
clone_size: NA; d_call: NA; v_call: TRBV7-9; j_call: TRBJ1-6; cdr3_nt: TGTGCCAGCAGCCCCCAGACAAATTCACCCCTCCACTTT; cdr3_aa: CASSPQTNSPLHF
clone_size: NA; d_call: NA; v_call: TRBV27; j_call: TRBJ2-7; cdr3_nt: TGTGCCAGCAGCCCGGGCCCCTTACAGGGCGAGCAGTACTTC; cdr3_aa: CASSPGPLQGEQYF
clone_size: few; d_call: NA; v_call: TRBV20-1; j_call: TRBJ1-1; cdr3_nt: TGCAGTGCTAGTCACATGAACGCTGAAGCTTTCTTT; cdr3_aa: CSASHMNAEAFF
clone_size: few; d_call: NA; v_call: TRBV10-3; j_call: TRBJ2-5; cdr3_nt: TGTGCCATCAGTGAGCGGGACATCCAAGAGACCCAGTACTTC; cdr3_aa: CAISERDIQETQYF
clone_size: NA; d_call: NA; v_call: TRBV6-5; j_call: TRBJ2-1; cdr3_nt: TGTGCCAGCAGTTACTCCGGGGCATACAATGAGCAGTTCTTC; cdr3_aa: CASSYSGAYNEQFF
clone_size: NA; d_call: TRBD2; v_call: TRBV6-2/TRBV6-3; j_call: TRBJ2-2; cdr3_nt: TGTGCCAGCAGGGCTAGCGGGAGTCCCGGGGAGCTGTTTTTT; cdr3_aa: CASRASGSPGELFF
clone_size: NA; d_call: TRBD1; v_call: TRBV9; j_call: TRBJ2-5; cdr3_nt: TGTGCCAGCAGCGTAGTGGGACAGGGGGCAGGGGAGACCCAGTACTTC; cdr3_aa: CASSVVGQGAGETQYF
clone_size: NA; d_call: NA; v_call: TRBV2; j_call: TRBJ1-1; cdr3_nt: TGTGCCAGCAGTGAGGCCCTGGCGGGTAACACTGAAGCTTTCTTT; cdr3_aa: CASSEALAGNTEAFF
clone_size: NA; d_call: TRBD2; v_call: TRBV24-1; j_call: TRBJ2-1; cdr3_nt: TGTGCCACCCGGAAAGGGACTAGCGTAACTAATGAGCAGTTCTTC; cdr3_aa: CATRKGTSVTNEQFF
clone_size: few; d_call: NA; v_call: TRBV3-1; j_call: TRBJ2-1; cdr3_nt: TGTGCCAGCAGCCAAGAAGCCGTGAGGGGAGACAATGAGCAGTTCTTC; cdr3_aa: CASSQEAVRGDNEQFF
clone_size: few; d_call: NA; v_call: TRBV20-1; j_call: TRBJ1-2; cdr3_nt: TGCAGTGCTCCCAACACACCTAACTATGGCTACACCTTC; cdr3_aa: CSAPNTPNYGYTF
clone_size: few; d_call: NA; v_call: TRBV4-2; j_call: TRBJ1-2; cdr3_nt: TGTGCCAGCAGCCAAGAAACCGGCGGTGGCTACACCTTC; cdr3_aa: CASSQETGGGYTF
clone_size: few; d_call: NA; v_call: TRBV12-3/TRBV12-4; j_call: TRBJ1-5; cdr3_nt: TGTGCCAGCAGTTCTTGGCCGGACAAGGAAACCCAGCCCCAGCATTTT; cdr3_aa: CASSSWPDKETQPQHF
clone_size: NA; d_call: NA; v_call: TRBV2; j_call: TRBJ1-5; cdr3_nt: TGTGCCAGCAGTGAATTCGACAGCGCCTGGCAGCCCCAGCATTTT; cdr3_aa: CASSEFDSAWQPQHF
clone_size: NA; d_call: NA; v_call: TRBV4-2; j_call: TRBJ1-1; cdr3_nt: TGTGCCAGCACCACAAGATGGGAGGGAGATACTGAAGCTTTCTTT; cdr3_aa: CASTTRWEGDTEAFF
clone_size: NA; d_call: TRBD2; v_call: TRBV9; j_call: TRBJ2-7; cdr3_nt: TGTGCCAGCAGCGTAGAGCCAGCGGGAGGGGGGCAGTACTTC; cdr3_aa: CASSVEPAGGGQYF
clone_size: once; d_call: TRBD2; v_call: TRBV9; j_call: TRBJ2-3; cdr3_nt: TGTGCCAGCAGCGTCAACCTAGCGGAGAGCACAGATACGCAGTATTTT; cdr3_aa: CASSVNLAESTDTQYF
clone_size: NA; d_call: NA; v_call: TRBV24-1; j_call: TRBJ2-7; cdr3_nt: TGTGCCACCAGTGCGGACGACTCCTACGAGCAGTACTTC; cdr3_aa: CATSADDSYEQYF
clone_size: once; d_call: NA; v_call: TRBV20-1; j_call: TRBJ1-5; cdr3_nt: TGCAGTGCTAGAGTATCGGGTATTCGTAAGAATCAGCCCCAGCATTTT; cdr3_aa: CSARVSGIRKNQPQHF
clone_size: NA; d_call: TRBD1; v_call: TRBV29-1; j_call: TRBJ1-1; cdr3_nt: TGCAGCGTTGATCAATTGACAGGGAGCACTGAAGCTTTCTTT; cdr3_aa: CSVDQLTGSTEAFF
clone_size: once; d_call: NA; v_call: TRBV28; j_call: TRBJ1-6; cdr3_nt: TGTGCCAGCAGTTTTGATTGGGATAATTCACCCCTCCACTTT; cdr3_aa: CASSFDWDNSPLHF
clone_size: NA; d_call: TRBD2; v_call: TRBV10-3; j_call: TRBJ2-7; cdr3_nt: TGTGCCATCAGTGAGACTAGCGGGAAGAACGAGCAGTACTTC; cdr3_aa: CAISETSGKNEQYF
clone_size: NA; d_call: NA; v_call: TRBV20-1; j_call: TRBJ2-5; cdr3_nt: TGCAGTGCCGCGCGACTAGGAGGGTCCCAAGAGACCCAGTACTTC; cdr3_aa: CSAARLGGSQETQYF